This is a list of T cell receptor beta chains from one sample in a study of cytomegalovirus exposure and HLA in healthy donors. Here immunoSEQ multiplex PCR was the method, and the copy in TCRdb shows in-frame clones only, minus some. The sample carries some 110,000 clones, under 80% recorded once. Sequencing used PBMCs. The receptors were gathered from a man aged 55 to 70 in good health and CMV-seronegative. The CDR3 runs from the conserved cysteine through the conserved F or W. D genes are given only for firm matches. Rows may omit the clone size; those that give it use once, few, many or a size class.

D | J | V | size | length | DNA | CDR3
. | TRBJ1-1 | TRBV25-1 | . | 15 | TGTGCCAGCAGTGAATTGAACAGCCCGAACACTGAAGCTTTCTTT | CASSELNSPNTEAFF
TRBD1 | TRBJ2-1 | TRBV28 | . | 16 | TGTGCCAGCAGACTCACAGGGGCGCAGGGGTGGAATGAGCAGTTCTTC | CASRLTGAQGWNEQFF
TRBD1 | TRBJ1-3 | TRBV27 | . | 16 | TGTGCCAGCAGTTTAACCCCAGGGGGCGTTGGAAACACCATATATTTT | CASSLTPGGVGNTIYF
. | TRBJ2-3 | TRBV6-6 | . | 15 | TGTGCCAGCAGTTTTCCGGGACTTCCCACAGATACGCAGTATTTT | CASSFPGLPTDTQYF
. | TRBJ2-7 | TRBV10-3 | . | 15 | TGTGCCACCGGAGGGAATAGGGACGGGCACTACGAGCAGTACTTC | CATGGNRDGHYEQYF
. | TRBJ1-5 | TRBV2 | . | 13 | TGTGCCAGCAGGGGGTCGGGGTCGAGGCCCCAGCATTTT | CASRGSGSRPQHF
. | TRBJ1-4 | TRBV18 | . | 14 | TGTGCCAGCTCACCGACGGCCAGGGGTGAAAAACTGTTTTTT | CASSPTARGEKLFF
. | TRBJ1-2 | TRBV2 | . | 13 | TGTGCCAGCAGTGAGGCCAGGGTGAATGGCTACACCTTC | CASSEARVNGYTF
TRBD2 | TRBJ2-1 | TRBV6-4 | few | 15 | TGTGCCAGCAGCCTAGCGGGGGGGACCTACAATGAGCAGTTCTTC | CASSLAGGTYNEQFF
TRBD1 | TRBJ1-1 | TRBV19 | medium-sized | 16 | TGTGCCAGTAGTAAGGACAGGGTTCCTATGAACACTGAAGCTTTCTTT | CASSKDRVPMNTEAFF
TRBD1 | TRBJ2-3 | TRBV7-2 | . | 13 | TGTGCCAGCAGCCGACAGGGGACAGATACGCAGTATTTT | CASSRQGTDTQYF
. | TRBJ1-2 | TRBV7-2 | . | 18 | TGTGCCAGCAGCCGTCGGCCTACCTCAGGGGCCCAGGCTTATGGCTACACCTTC | CASSRRPTSGAQAYGYTF
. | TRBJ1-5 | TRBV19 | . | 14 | TGTGCCAGTAGTTACAGCTATAGCAATCAGCCCCAGCATTTT | CASSYSYSNQPQHF
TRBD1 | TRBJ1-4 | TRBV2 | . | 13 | TGTGCCAGTGGGACAGGGGGCTACGAAAAACTGTTTTTT | CASGTGGYEKLFF
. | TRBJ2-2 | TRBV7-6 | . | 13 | TGTGCCAGCAGCGGACGACTAAACGGGGAGCTGTTTTTT | CASSGRLNGELFF
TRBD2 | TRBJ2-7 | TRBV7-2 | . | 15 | TGTGCCAGCAGCTTTACTCTAGCGGGGGGGCGCGAGCAGTACTTC | CASSFTLAGGREQYF
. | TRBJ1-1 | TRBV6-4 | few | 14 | TGTGCCAGCAGTGACTCGAGTAGGGGGACTGAAGCTTTCTTT | CASSDSSRGTEAFF
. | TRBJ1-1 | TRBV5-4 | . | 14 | TGTGCCAGCAGCTTTGAGGGTGTGAACACTGAAGCTTTCTTT | CASSFEGVNTEAFF
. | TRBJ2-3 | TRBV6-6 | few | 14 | TGTGCCAGCAGTTATAGTGTTAGCACAGATACGCAGTATTTT | CASSYSVSTDTQYF
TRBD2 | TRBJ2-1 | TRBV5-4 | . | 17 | TGTGCCAGCAGCTTGCCACGCGCGGGGGGAGGATACAATGAGCAGTTCTTC | CASSLPRAGGGYNEQFF
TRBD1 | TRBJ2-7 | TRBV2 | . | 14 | TGTGCCAGCAGTGAAAGGGGACAGGGTAACGAGCAGTACTTC | CASSERGQGNEQYF
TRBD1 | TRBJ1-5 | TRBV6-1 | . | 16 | TGTGCCAGCAGTGAAGCGTGGCGGGACAGTCGTCAGCCCCAGCATTTT | CASSEAWRDSRQPQHF
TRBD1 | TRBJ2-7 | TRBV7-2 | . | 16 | TGTGCCAGCTTTCGGGGTGGGACAGGGAGCTCCTACGAGCAGTACTTC | CASFRGGTGSSYEQYF
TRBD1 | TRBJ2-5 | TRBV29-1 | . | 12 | TGCAGCGTCCACAGGGGGCGGGAGACCCAGTACTTC | CSVHRGRETQYF
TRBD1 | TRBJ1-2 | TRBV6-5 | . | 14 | TGTGCCAGCAGTGAGGGACAGGGCCCATCCGGCTACACCTTC | CASSEGQGPSGYTF
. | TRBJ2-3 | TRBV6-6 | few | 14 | TGTGCCAGCAAGATAGCAGGGGCCACAGATACGCAGTATTTT | CASKIAGATDTQYF
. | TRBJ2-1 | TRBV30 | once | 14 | TGTGCCTGGAACCTGGACAGTGGAGTTGGTGAGCAGTTCTTC | CAWNLDSGVGEQFF
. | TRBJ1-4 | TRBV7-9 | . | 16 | TGTGCCAGCAGCTTAGTAGGGGCAGGGCAGAGGGAAAAACTGTTTTTT | CASSLVGAGQREKLFF
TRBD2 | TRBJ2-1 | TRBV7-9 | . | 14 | TGTGCCAGCAGCTTAGGGACTAGCGGTAATGAGCAGTTCTTC | CASSLGTSGNEQFF
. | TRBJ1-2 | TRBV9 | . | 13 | TGTGCCAGCAGCGTTCCGGGGGGCAATGGCTACACCTTC | CASSVPGGNGYTF
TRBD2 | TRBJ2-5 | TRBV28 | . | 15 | TGTGCCAGCAGTTTGGCCTACAGCGGGGAAGAGACCCAGTACTTC | CASSLAYSGEETQYF
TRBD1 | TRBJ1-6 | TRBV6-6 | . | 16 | TGTGCCAGCAGTTACTCGGGGACAGGGGGCGGATCACCCCTCCACTTT | CASSYSGTGGGSPLHF
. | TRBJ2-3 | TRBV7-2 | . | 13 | TGTGCCAGCAGCTTAGAAGGGGCGTCTACGCAGTATTTT | CASSLEGASTQYF